Shown below are 29 T cell receptor beta chains from a single sample sequenced in a study of PD-L1 blockade in urothelial cancer. Assay used: immunoSEQ multiplex PCR; TCRdb lists only in-frame clones, some missing. This sample has around 51,000 clones, with roughly 86% found just once. The sequenced sample was PBMCs, obtained around atezolizumab (anti-PD-L1) treatment. The source is a man aged 55 to 70 with urothelial cancer.

In the case of this clone: One end of the junction varies from germline; a read error may be responsible. The chain uses TRBV7-8 and TRBJ2-3; 12 bases fit TRBD2. The CDR3 is made up of 19 amino acids. Looked up from germline, CDR1 is SGHVS and CDR2 is FQNEAQ. CDR3 residues: CASSLGYGLAGPSTNTQYF. In DNA, the CDR3 is TGTGCCAGCAGCTTAGGATACGGACTAGCGGGACCATCCACAAATACGCAGTATTTT.

V is TRBV6-5 and J is TRBJ2-7, with a weak D call TRBD1 (5 bases). V lost 6 bases and J lost 3, with 9 bases in between. Looked up from germline, CDR1 is MNHEY and CDR2 is SVGAGI. This CDR3 comprises 12 residues. CDR3 DNA: TGTGCCAGCAGGACAGCACGCTACGAGCAGTACTTC. Translation gives CASRTARYEQYF.

The V and J genes are TRBV18 and TRBJ2-7; weak D call: TRBD1 (6 bases). There are 14 residues in the CDR3. Germline CDR1 KGHSH, CDR2 LQKENI. The V and J ends lost 6 bases and 6 bases respectively, with 18 bases between them. Here the CDR3 reads CASSLGTRATEQYF. CDR3 nucleotide sequence: TGTGCCAGCTCCCTCGGGACACGGGCCACCGAGCAGTACTTC.

The gene calls are TRBV6-5 and TRBJ2-7; 7 bases line up with TRBD2. CDR1 MNHEY and CDR2 SVGAGI come from the germline V gene. Trimming removed 0 bases from V and 3 bases from J; junction bases left unmatched: 2. The CDR3 sequence is 14 residues long. The CDR3 reads CASSYSTSSYEQYF. Written as DNA, the CDR3 is TGTGCCAGCAGTTACTCGACTAGCAGCTACGAGCAGTACTTC.

The genes are TRBV10-1 and TRBJ2-2; 10 bases are shared with TRBD1. The CDR3 is 12 residues long. The germline CDR1 and CDR2 sequences are WNHNN and SYGVQD (reference sequence). The trim removed 8 bases at V and 6 bases at J, leaving 0 bases unmatched. The CDR3 is CASGQGAGELFF. The CDR3 DNA follows: TGCGCCAGCGGACAGGGGGCCGGGGAGCTGTTTTTT.

This sequence joins TRBV30 and TRBJ2-3; D gene ambiguous. CDR3 length equals 11 residues. V lost 1 base and J 8 bases, leaving 7 bases between the germline ends. Germline-derived CDR1 and CDR2 are GTSNPN and SVGIG (reference sequence). The CDR3 DNA reads TGTGCCTGGAGTGAGGCGGTTACGCAGTATTTT. Translation: CAWSEAVTQYF.

The chain has TRBV12-5 and TRBJ1-5, with 7 bases fitting TRBD1. Losses at the gene ends were 3 bases for V and 3 bases for J; bases not matched to a gene: 17. The CDR3 runs to 19 residues. Germline V gene sequence: CDR1 LGHNT, CDR2 FRNRAP. CDR3 protein: CASGFKQGNNKNLNQPQHF. The CDR3 DNA reads as TGTGCTAGTGGTTTCAAACAGGGGAATAATAAGAACCTCAATCAGCCCCAGCATTTT. Filled out from reference TRBV12-5 and TRBJ1-5, the complete variable domain reads DARVTQTPRHKVTEMGQEVTMRCQPILGHNTVFWYRQTMMQGLELLAYFRNRAPLDDSGMPKDRFSAEMPDATLATLKIQPSEPRDSAVYFCASGFKQGNNKNLNQPQHFGDGTRLSIL.

This chain connects TRBV6-5 to TRBJ2-2, with a weak D call TRBD1 (6 bases). The V end was cut by 2 bases, the J end by 7 bases, with 14 bases between. CDR3 length: 15 residues. Germline CDR1 reads MNHEY; CDR2 reads SVGAGI. The CDR3 DNA is TGTGCCAGCAGTTACAGTTCAGGGGTGAGCGGGGAGCTGTTTTTT. It specifies CASSYSSGVSGELFF.

This chain uses TRBV9 with TRBJ2-3, with D maybe TRBD2 (6 bases). Germline CDR1 and CDR2: SGDLS and YYNGEE. CDR3 length: 14 amino acids. V dropped 0 bases and J dropped 5 bases, with 10 bases sitting between them. The CDR3 is CASSVGSGGDTQYF. The CDR3 DNA is TGTGCCAGCAGCGTAGGTAGCGGAGGAGATACGCAGTATTTT.

The chain has TRBV7-9 and TRBJ2-7, with D perhaps TRBD2 (6 bases). Germline values: CDR1 SEHNR, CDR2 FQNEAQ (reference sequence). The CDR3 loop spans 14 amino acids. The V end lost 3 bases, the J end lost 5 bases, and 14 bases lay between the germline ends. The CDR3 DNA is TGTGCCAGCAGCTTCAACACGGGGGACCACGAGCAGTACTTC. Protein sequence: CASSFNTGDHEQYF.

The genes are TRBV19 and TRBJ2-2; maybe TRBD2 (6 bases). The length of the CDR3 is 14 residues. Trimming took off 4 bases at V and 1 base at J, with 7 bases between the two ends. Germline V gives CDR1 LNHDA, CDR2 SQIVND (reference sequence). The CDR3 is CASSRGVNTGELFF. The CDR3 bases are TGTGCCAGTAGTAGGGGGGTGAACACCGGGGAGCTGTTTTTT.

The chain joins TRBV30 to TRBJ2-7, with 13 bases fitting TRBD2. J lost 4 bases, V lost 8 bases, and 5 bases had no gene match. This CDR3 is built from 13 residues. Germline CDR1 is GTSNPN and CDR2 is SVGIG (reference sequence). The CDR3 DNA reads as TGTGCCGGGACTAGCGGGATCCCTTACGAGCAGTACTTC. Its protein is CAGTSGIPYEQYF.

The chain joins TRBV10-1 to TRBJ2-7; 10 nucleotides line up with TRBD2. Unmatched junction bases numbered 4, after V lost 3 bases and J lost 5 bases. This CDR3 comprises 14 residues. Germline values: CDR1 WNHNN, CDR2 SYGVQD (reference sequence). In nucleotides, the CDR3 is TGCGCCAGCAGTGATAGCGGGAGGACCAACGAGCAGTACTTC. It encodes CASSDSGRTNEQYF.

J is TRBJ1-2 and V is TRBV10-3; D gene uncertain. Germline V gene data show CDR1 as ENHRY and CDR2 as SYGVKD. This CDR3 contains 14 residues. The V end lost 5 bases, the J end lost 4 bases, and 14 bases lay between the germline ends. The CDR3 spells CAISTPSKPYGYTF. CDR3 coding DNA: TGTGCCATCAGTACGCCCAGTAAACCCTATGGCTACACCTTC.

The chain carries TRBV18 and TRBJ1-4, with 7 bases identical to TRBD1. Trimming at V came to 6 bases and at J to 5 bases, leaving 6 bases not matched to a gene. The CDR3 sequence is 14 residues long. Germline V CDR1 and CDR2: KGHSH, LQKENI. The chain's CDR3 is CASSGGTVNEKLFF. The CDR3 bases are TGTGCCAGCTCCGGAGGGACAGTAAATGAAAAACTGTTTTTT.

This rearrangement joins TRBV29-1 to TRBJ2-7, with a tentative D call TRBD2 (7 bases). The V gene's germline CDR1 is SQVTM and CDR2 ANQGSEA. Trimming left V 7 bases short and J 7 bases short, with 23 bases between. This CDR3 comprises 14 residues. CDR3 in amino acids: CSGGSRGASGEQYF. CDR3 sequence (DNA): TGCAGCGGGGGATCACGGGGGGCCTCAGGGGAGCAGTACTTC.

This chain connects TRBV6-1 to TRBJ1-3, with unresolved D. Germline-derived CDR1 and CDR2 are MNHNS and SASEGT. The CDR3 sequence is 17 residues long. V was pared by 1 base and J by 2 bases, with 15 bases between. CDR3 bases: TGTGCCAGCAGTGAAGTTTTGAGGAACCCGCCTGGAAACACCATATATTTT. Its protein is CASSEVLRNPPGNTIYF.

The chain is built from TRBV27 and TRBJ1-1; D is ambiguous. Trimming shortened V by 3 bases and J by 0 bases, and 5 bases separated the two germline ends. This CDR3 is 13 amino acids long. From germline, CDR1 is MNHEY and CDR2 SMNVEV (reference sequence). This chain's CDR3 is CASSFGLNTEAFF. The CDR3 DNA follows: TGTGCCAGCAGTTTCGGGTTGAACACTGAAGCTTTCTTT.

The chain combines TRBV28 with TRBJ2-3, with D unclear. Germline loops: CDR1 MDHEN, CDR2 SYDVKM. V lost 3 bases to trimming and J lost 3 bases, with 13 bases between them. The CDR3 is 15 amino acids. In DNA, the CDR3 is TGTGCCAGCAGTTTCAACCAACCAACTACAGATACGCAGTATTTT. Translation gives CASSFNQPTTDTQYF.

The table lists this clone with a count of one. The V and J genes are TRBV5-1 and TRBJ1-2; D remains unclear. With 2 bases removed from V and 1 base from J, the gap between germline ends came to 18 bases. Germline CDR1 reads SGHRS; CDR2 reads YFSETQ. CDR3 length equals 17 residues. CDR3 DNA sequence: TGCGCCAGCAGCTTCAACCCCCTCGGTGAGGATAACTATGGCTACACCTTC. Protein product: CASSFNPLGEDNYGYTF.

The J gene is TRBJ1-2, the V gene TRBV7-2; TRBD1 agrees at 9 bases. Germline V gene lookup returns CDR1 SGHTA and CDR2 FQGNSA. The CDR3 is made up of 15 amino acids. The junction had 8 bases not matched to a gene; V was cut back by 1 base and J by 8 bases. CDR3 protein: CASSLGHDRGIGYTF. The CDR3 region has the DNA TGTGCCAGCAGCTTAGGCCACGACAGGGGGATAGGCTACACCTTC.

The chain is built from TRBV5-4 and TRBJ2-5, with D perhaps matching TRBD2 (5 bases). This CDR3 region has 14 residues. V lost 0 bases and J lost 3, with 9 bases in between. Germline V gene sequence: CDR1 SGHNT, CDR2 YYREEE (reference sequence). Here the CDR3 DNA reads TGTGCCAGCAGCTTGGCCAAGACTAAAGAGACCCAGTACTTC. Translation gives CASSLAKTKETQYF.

V usage is TRBV23-1 and J usage is TRBJ2-7; TRBD1 aligns across 7 bases. TRBV23-1 is marked as an open reading frame, function uncertain. This CDR3 contains 13 residues. J was trimmed by 7 bases and V by 6 bases; bases with no gene match: 9. The CDR3 is CASRKTGFGEQYF. The CDR3 DNA reads TGCGCCAGCAGGAAGACAGGGTTCGGGGAGCAGTACTTC.

The chain joins TRBV5-1 to TRBJ2-7; 10 bases align to TRBD2. Germline trimming cut 3 bases from V and 4 bases from J; bases unmatched to any gene: 4. Germline V CDR1 and CDR2: SGHRS, YFSETQ. This CDR3 contains 14 residues. This chain's CDR3 is CASSSSSGGYEQYF. The CDR3 DNA reads as TGCGCCAGCAGCTCCTCTAGCGGGGGATACGAGCAGTACTTC. The complete variable domain, with remaining parts taken from reference TRBV5-1 and TRBJ2-7, reads KAGVTQTPRYLIKTRGQQVTLSCSPISGHRSVSWYQQTPGQGLQFLFEYFSETQRNKGNFPGRFSGRQFSNSRSEMNVSTLELGDSALYLCASSSSSGGYEQYFGPGTRLTVT.

This sequence joins TRBV25-1 and TRBJ1-4; tentatively, D is TRBD1 (5 bases). The V end was cut by 6 bases, the J end by 5 bases, with 10 bases between. Germline CDR1 is MGHDK and CDR2 is SYGVNS. CDR3 length: 13 amino acids. The CDR3 bases are TGTGCCAGCAGGTCCAGGGCAAATGAAAAACTGTTTTTT. This sequence encodes CASRSRANEKLFF. The whole variable domain, remainder taken from reference TRBV25-1 and TRBJ1-4, is EADIYQTPRYLVIGTGKKITLECSQTMGHDKMYWYQQDPGMELHLIHYSYGVNSTEKGDLSSESTVSRIRTEHFPLTLESARPSHTSQYLCASRSRANEKLFFGSGTQLSVL.

The chain recombines TRBV6-1 with TRBJ1-2; D call uncertain. Per germline, CDR1 MNHNS and CDR2 SASEGT. The ends were cut back, 11 bases at V and 5 bases at J, with 9 bases in the middle. The CDR3 is 10 residues long. CDR3 nucleotides: TGTGCCGCCCGGGGATATGGCTACACCTTC. Translated, it gives CAARGYGYTF.

The V and J genes are TRBV28 and TRBJ1-5; weak D call: TRBD1 (5 bases). There are 15 residues in the CDR3. Trimming cost V 2 bases and J 0 bases, with 8 bases left between them. Germline V gives CDR1 MDHEN, CDR2 SYDVKM. The CDR3 loop is CASSLPGPSNQPQHF. CDR3 bases: TGTGCCAGCAGTTTACCAGGGCCTAGCAATCAGCCCCAGCATTTT.

The rearrangement links TRBV6-4 to TRBJ1-6, with D possibly being TRBD1 (6 bases). V dropped 4 bases and J dropped 7 bases, with 14 bases sitting between them. CDR1 is MRHNA, CDR2 SNTAGT, per germline. This CDR3 spans 15 amino acids. The CDR3 DNA follows: TGTGCCAGCAGTGTATTTACAGGGAAAAATTCACCCCTCCACTTT. This encodes CASSVFTGKNSPLHF.

The chain recombines TRBV7-9 with TRBJ2-1; D is possibly TRBD2 (6 bases). Germline V CDR1 and CDR2: SEHNR, FQNEAQ (reference sequence). This CDR3 is 16 amino acids long. Trimming pared 0 bases from V and 0 bases from J, leaving 9 bases between. The CDR3 DNA follows: TGTGCCAGCAGCTTAGCTGGCGGGGCCTCCTACAATGAGCAGTTCTTC. Its protein is CASSLAGGASYNEQFF.